A selection of T cell receptor beta chains follows, all from one sample in a study of control samples from healthy donors and cancer patients. Profiling relied on immunoSEQ multiplex PCR, and the TCRdb table lists in-frame clones only, not all of them. The sample carries about 170,000 clones, 91% recorded once. Sequenced sample: blood. The origin of the receptors is a woman aged 25-40 years in good health. The CDR3 runs from the conserved cysteine through the conserved F or W. Each record gives: clone size, D gene, J gene, V gene, CDR3 protein, CDR3 DNA. D genes are given only for firm matches. Expanded clones get a size class; other rows say once, few or many, or leave the size out.

clone_size: .
d_call: .
j_call: TRBJ1-3
v_call: TRBV7-8
cdr3_aa: CASSLALGSSGNTIYF
cdr3_nt: TGTGCCAGCAGCTTAGCGTTGGGGAGCTCTGGAAACACCATATATTTT

clone_size: .
d_call: TRBD2
j_call: TRBJ2-1
v_call: TRBV7-8
cdr3_aa: CASSLVSRGAGNEQFF
cdr3_nt: TGTGCCAGCAGCTTAGTCTCGCGGGGGGCAGGGAATGAGCAGTTCTTC

clone_size: .
d_call: .
j_call: TRBJ2-5
v_call: TRBV29-1
cdr3_aa: CSVETGETQYF
cdr3_nt: TGCAGCGTTGAGACGGGGGAGACCCAGTACTTC

clone_size: .
d_call: .
j_call: TRBJ2-7
v_call: TRBV5-6
cdr3_aa: CASSPTHDGAYEQYF
cdr3_nt: TGTGCCAGCAGCCCAACCCACGACGGAGCCTACGAGCAGTACTTC

clone_size: .
d_call: TRBD1
j_call: TRBJ1-1
v_call: TRBV2
cdr3_aa: CASSSWTGNTEAFF
cdr3_nt: TGTGCCAGCAGTAGTTGGACAGGGAACACTGAAGCTTTCTTT

clone_size: .
d_call: .
j_call: TRBJ1-1
v_call: TRBV18
cdr3_aa: CASSPMENTEAFF
cdr3_nt: TGTGCCAGCTCACCAATGGAAAACACTGAAGCTTTCTTT

clone_size: .
d_call: .
j_call: TRBJ1-2
v_call: TRBV29-1
cdr3_aa: CSVDSSYYGYTF
cdr3_nt: TGCAGCGTGGACAGTTCGTACTATGGCTACACCTTC

clone_size: .
d_call: .
j_call: TRBJ1-2
v_call: TRBV25-1
cdr3_aa: CASSEQAGANYGYTF
cdr3_nt: TGTGCCAGCAGTGAACAGGCAGGGGCTAACTATGGCTACACCTTC

clone_size: .
d_call: TRBD1
j_call: TRBJ2-1
v_call: TRBV19
cdr3_aa: CASRDRDNEQFF
cdr3_nt: TGTGCCAGTAGAGACAGGGACAATGAGCAGTTCTTC

clone_size: .
d_call: .
j_call: TRBJ2-2
v_call: TRBV19
cdr3_aa: CASSIDEGVGGELFF
cdr3_nt: TGTGCCAGTAGTATTGATGAGGGGGTAGGCGGGGAGCTGTTTTTT

clone_size: .
d_call: TRBD1
j_call: TRBJ1-5
v_call: TRBV7-8
cdr3_aa: CASSSRDRGAGNQPQHF
cdr3_nt: TGTGCCAGCAGCTCCCGGGACAGGGGCGCGGGCAATCAGCCCCAGCATTTT

clone_size: .
d_call: .
j_call: TRBJ2-3
v_call: TRBV27
cdr3_aa: CASSLPGSRTDTQYF
cdr3_nt: TGTGCCAGCAGTTTACCGGGATCCCGCACAGATACGCAGTATTTT

clone_size: .
d_call: TRBD1
j_call: TRBJ2-3
v_call: TRBV5-6
cdr3_aa: CASSARQGAGDTQYF
cdr3_nt: TGTGCCAGCAGCGCCAGACAGGGGGCGGGAGATACGCAGTATTTT

clone_size: .
d_call: TRBD1
j_call: TRBJ2-5
v_call: TRBV4-2
cdr3_aa: CASSQDLTGAETQYF
cdr3_nt: TGTGCCAGCAGCCAGGATCTGACAGGGGCAGAGACCCAGTACTTC

clone_size: .
d_call: .
j_call: TRBJ1-3
v_call: TRBV9
cdr3_aa: CASSVDSGNTIYF
cdr3_nt: TGTGCCAGCAGCGTGGACTCTGGAAACACCATATATTTT

clone_size: .
d_call: .
j_call: TRBJ2-2
v_call: TRBV2
cdr3_aa: CASSEKRAGELFF
cdr3_nt: TGTGCCAGCAGTGAAAAGAGGGCCGGGGAGCTGTTTTTT

clone_size: .
d_call: TRBD2
j_call: TRBJ2-7
v_call: TRBV7-2
cdr3_aa: CASRLAGSYEQYF
cdr3_nt: TGTGCCAGCAGACTAGCGGGTTCTTACGAGCAGTACTTC

clone_size: .
d_call: TRBD1
j_call: TRBJ1-5
v_call: TRBV14
cdr3_aa: CASSRTGGNQPQHF
cdr3_nt: TGTGCCAGCAGCCGGACAGGGGGTAATCAGCCCCAGCATTTT

clone_size: .
d_call: .
j_call: TRBJ2-2
v_call: TRBV27
cdr3_aa: CASSFNTGELFF
cdr3_nt: TGTGCCAGCAGTTTTAACACCGGGGAGCTGTTTTTT

clone_size: .
d_call: TRBD1
j_call: TRBJ2-7
v_call: TRBV7-9
cdr3_aa: CASSSRQGPYEQYF
cdr3_nt: TGTGCCAGCAGCTCGCGACAGGGACCCTACGAGCAGTACTTC

clone_size: .
d_call: TRBD1
j_call: TRBJ2-5
v_call: TRBV27
cdr3_aa: CASSHRGAQETQYF
cdr3_nt: TGTGCCAGCAGTCACAGGGGGGCTCAAGAGACCCAGTACTTC

clone_size: .
d_call: .
j_call: TRBJ2-7
v_call: TRBV5-6
cdr3_aa: CASRSRDGSYEQYF
cdr3_nt: TGTGCCAGCAGGTCCCGGGACGGCTCCTACGAGCAGTACTTC

clone_size: .
d_call: TRBD1
j_call: TRBJ2-1
v_call: TRBV15
cdr3_aa: CATSSRTGGNEQFF
cdr3_nt: TGTGCCACCAGCTCCAGGACAGGGGGCAATGAGCAGTTCTTC

clone_size: .
d_call: .
j_call: TRBJ1-6
v_call: TRBV18
cdr3_aa: CASSRRDTNSPLHF
cdr3_nt: TGTGCCAGCTCACGCCGGGACACCAATTCACCCCTCCACTTT

clone_size: .
d_call: TRBD2
j_call: TRBJ2-7
v_call: TRBV4-2
cdr3_aa: CASSQETSGSYEQYF
cdr3_nt: TGTGCCAGCAGCCAGGAGACTAGCGGCTCCTACGAGCAGTACTTC

clone_size: .
d_call: .
j_call: TRBJ2-5
v_call: TRBV5-1
cdr3_aa: CASRAGTVSLETQYF
cdr3_nt: TGCGCCAGCAGGGCGGGGACAGTATCCTTGGAGACCCAGTACTTC

clone_size: .
d_call: TRBD1
j_call: TRBJ1-1
v_call: TRBV19
cdr3_aa: CASRGQGGTEAFF
cdr3_nt: TGTGCCAGTAGGGGACAGGGGGGCACTGAAGCTTTCTTT

clone_size: .
d_call: TRBD2
j_call: TRBJ2-5
v_call: TRBV9
cdr3_aa: CASSRGLAGAQETQYF
cdr3_nt: TGTGCCAGCAGTCGAGGACTAGCGGGAGCGCAAGAGACCCAGTACTTC

clone_size: .
d_call: .
j_call: TRBJ1-5
v_call: TRBV6-5
cdr3_aa: CASTPQGGGNQPQHF
cdr3_nt: TGTGCCAGCACCCCGCAGGGTGGTGGCAATCAGCCCCAGCATTTT

clone_size: .
d_call: .
j_call: TRBJ2-2
v_call: TRBV4-1
cdr3_aa: CASSQGQGFTGELFF
cdr3_nt: TGCGCCAGCAGCCAAGGGCAGGGTTTCACCGGGGAGCTGTTTTTT

clone_size: .
d_call: TRBD1
j_call: TRBJ1-1
v_call: TRBV19
cdr3_aa: CASRKGATEAFF
cdr3_nt: TGTGCCAGTAGGAAGGGGGCCACTGAAGCTTTCTTT

clone_size: .
d_call: .
j_call: TRBJ2-7
v_call: TRBV12-3/TRBV12-4
cdr3_aa: CASSLRNYEQYF
cdr3_nt: TGTGCCAGCAGTTTGAGGAACTACGAGCAGTACTTC

clone_size: .
d_call: .
j_call: TRBJ1-1
v_call: TRBV5-5
cdr3_aa: CASSFGQMNTEAFF
cdr3_nt: TGTGCCAGCAGCTTCGGACAGATGAACACTGAAGCTTTCTTT

clone_size: .
d_call: .
j_call: TRBJ2-3
v_call: TRBV28
cdr3_aa: CASSPPSTDTQYF
cdr3_nt: TGTGCCAGCAGCCCCCCTAGCACAGATACGCAGTATTTT

clone_size: .
d_call: .
j_call: TRBJ1-2
v_call: TRBV3-1/TRBV3-2
cdr3_aa: CASSQNTNYGYTF
cdr3_nt: TGTGCCAGCAGCCAAAACACCAACTATGGCTACACCTTC

clone_size: .
d_call: .
j_call: TRBJ1-1
v_call: TRBV28
cdr3_aa: CASSFTNTEAFF
cdr3_nt: TGTGCCAGCAGTTTCACGAACACTGAAGCTTTCTTT

clone_size: .
d_call: .
j_call: TRBJ2-7
v_call: TRBV4-1
cdr3_aa: CASSRQSGAGIYEQYF
cdr3_nt: TGCGCCAGCAGCCGACAATCCGGGGCAGGGATCTACGAGCAGTACTTC

clone_size: .
d_call: TRBD1
j_call: TRBJ1-1
v_call: TRBV7-9
cdr3_aa: CASSLGTANTEAFF
cdr3_nt: TGTGCCAGCAGCTTGGGGACAGCGAACACTGAAGCTTTCTTT

clone_size: .
d_call: .
j_call: TRBJ1-2
v_call: TRBV29-1
cdr3_aa: CSVEEAGQNGYTF
cdr3_nt: TGCAGCGTTGAAGAGGCGGGACAAAATGGCTACACCTTC

clone_size: .
d_call: TRBD1
j_call: TRBJ2-1
v_call: TRBV27
cdr3_aa: CASSGQGVGYNEQFF
cdr3_nt: TGTGCCAGCAGTGGCCAGGGGGTCGGCTACAATGAGCAGTTCTTC

clone_size: once
d_call: TRBD1
j_call: TRBJ1-2
v_call: TRBV4-1
cdr3_aa: CASSQEGQGNYGYTF
cdr3_nt: TGCGCCAGCAGCCAAGAGGGACAGGGCAACTATGGCTACACCTTC

clone_size: .
d_call: TRBD1
j_call: TRBJ2-2
v_call: TRBV6-5
cdr3_aa: CASSYYYQGVGELFF
cdr3_nt: TGTGCCAGCAGTTACTATTACCAGGGGGTCGGGGAGCTGTTTTTT

clone_size: .
d_call: TRBD1
j_call: TRBJ2-7
v_call: TRBV7-9
cdr3_aa: CASSLTGYEQYF
cdr3_nt: TGTGCCAGCAGCTTGACAGGGTACGAGCAGTACTTC

clone_size: once
d_call: TRBD1
j_call: TRBJ1-2
v_call: TRBV4-1
cdr3_aa: CASSQAWTGGDYGYTF
cdr3_nt: TGCGCCAGCAGCCAAGCGTGGACAGGGGGGGACTATGGCTACACCTTC

clone_size: .
d_call: .
j_call: TRBJ2-2
v_call: TRBV5-6
cdr3_aa: CASSLGHPNTGELFF
cdr3_nt: TGTGCCAGCAGCTTGGGCCACCCGAACACCGGGGAGCTGTTTTTT